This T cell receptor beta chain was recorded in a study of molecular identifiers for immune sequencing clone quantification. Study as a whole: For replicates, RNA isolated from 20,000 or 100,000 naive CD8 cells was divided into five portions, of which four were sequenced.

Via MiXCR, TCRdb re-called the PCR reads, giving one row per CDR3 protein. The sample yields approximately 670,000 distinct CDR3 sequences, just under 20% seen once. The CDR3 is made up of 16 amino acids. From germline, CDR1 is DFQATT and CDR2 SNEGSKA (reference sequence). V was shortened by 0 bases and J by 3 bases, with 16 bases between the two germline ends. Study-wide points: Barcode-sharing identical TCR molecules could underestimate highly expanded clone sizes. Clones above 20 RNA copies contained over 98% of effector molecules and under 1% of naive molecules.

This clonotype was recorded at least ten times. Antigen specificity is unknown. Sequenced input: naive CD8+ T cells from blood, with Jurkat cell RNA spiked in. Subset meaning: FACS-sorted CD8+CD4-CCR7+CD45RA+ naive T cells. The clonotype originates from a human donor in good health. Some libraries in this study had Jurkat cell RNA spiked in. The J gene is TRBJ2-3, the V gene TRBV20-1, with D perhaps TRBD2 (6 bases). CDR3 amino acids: CSARDPGGSATDTQYF. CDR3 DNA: TGCAGTGCTAGAGATCCCGGGGGATCGGCTACAGATACGCAGTATTTT.